Described below is a single T cell receptor beta chain sequence and its context. The antigen is unknown. The sample belongs to a study of post-analysis software for immune sequencing data. Across the study: Multiple sclerosis in the patients followed relapsing-remitting, secondary progressive and progressive-relapsing courses.

Libraries were made from TCR beta cDNA, and they carried unique molecular identifiers. When about 0.95 to 10 million T cells were used, they gave roughly 490,000 cDNA molecules. TCRdb analysed the PCR reads with MiXCR anew, one entry per CDR3 protein. The data contain hundreds of thousands of distinct CDR3 sequences, 44% of them singletons. Overall study results and limits: Compared with controls, patients had more of five TRBV segments, including TRBV5-6, TRBV5-1 and TRBV20-1. Multiple sclerosis patients had significantly lower normalized Chao1 diversity than controls. Under F measure analysis, samples from one preparation batch co-clustered strongly.

The CDR3 has 17 amino acids. V lost 6 bases to trimming and J lost 1 base; unmatched junction nucleotides: 12. Germline V gene lookup returns CDR1 MNHNS and CDR2 SASEGT. The sample comprised blood. The receptor was derived from a girl aged 5-17 years with multiple sclerosis. The chain links TRBV6-1 to TRBJ1-1; 9 nucleotides match TRBD1. The CDR3 is CASRADRGGLRNTEAFF. The CDR3 nucleotides are TGTGCCAGCAGAGCAGACAGGGGGGGTCTGAGGAACACTGAAGCTTTCTTT.